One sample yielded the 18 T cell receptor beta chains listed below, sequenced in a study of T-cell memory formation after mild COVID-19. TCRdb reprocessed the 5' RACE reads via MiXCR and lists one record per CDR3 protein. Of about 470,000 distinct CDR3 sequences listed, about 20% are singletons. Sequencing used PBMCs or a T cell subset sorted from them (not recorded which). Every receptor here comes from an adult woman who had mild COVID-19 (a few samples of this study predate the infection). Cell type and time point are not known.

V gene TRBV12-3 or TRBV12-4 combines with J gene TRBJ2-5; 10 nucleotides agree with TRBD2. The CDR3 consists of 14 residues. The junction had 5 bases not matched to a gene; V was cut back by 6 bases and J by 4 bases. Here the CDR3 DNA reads TGTGCCAGCAGCCCAATAGCGGGGGGAGAGACCCAGTACTTC. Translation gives CASSPIAGGETQYF.

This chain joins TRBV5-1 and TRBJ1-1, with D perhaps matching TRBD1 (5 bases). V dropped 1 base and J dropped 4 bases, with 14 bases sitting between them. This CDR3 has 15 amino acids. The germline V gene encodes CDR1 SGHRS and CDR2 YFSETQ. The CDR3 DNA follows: TGCGCCAGCAGCTTGCAGGGTTTCGGTGGCACTGAAGCTTTCTTT. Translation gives CASSLQGFGGTEAFF.

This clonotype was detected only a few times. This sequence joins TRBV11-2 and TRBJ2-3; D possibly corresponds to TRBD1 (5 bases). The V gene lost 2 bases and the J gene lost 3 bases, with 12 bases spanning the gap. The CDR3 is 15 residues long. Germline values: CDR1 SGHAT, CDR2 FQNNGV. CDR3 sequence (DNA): TGTGCCAGCAGCTTATGGTCAGGGAAAACAGATACGCAGTATTTT. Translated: CASSLWSGKTDTQYF.

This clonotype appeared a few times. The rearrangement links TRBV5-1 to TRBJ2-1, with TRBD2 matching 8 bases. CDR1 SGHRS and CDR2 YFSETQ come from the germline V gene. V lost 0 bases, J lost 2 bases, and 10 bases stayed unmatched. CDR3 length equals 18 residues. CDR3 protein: CASSLVGGSGATYNEQFF. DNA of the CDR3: TGCGCCAGCAGCTTGGTCGGGGGTAGCGGGGCCACCTACAATGAGCAGTTCTTC.

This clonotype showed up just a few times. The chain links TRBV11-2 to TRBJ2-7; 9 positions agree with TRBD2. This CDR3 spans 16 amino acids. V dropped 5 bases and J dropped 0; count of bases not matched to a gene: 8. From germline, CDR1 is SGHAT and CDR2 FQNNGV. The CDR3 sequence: CASSLLAGISSYEQYF. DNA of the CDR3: TGTGCCAGCAGCCTCCTAGCGGGAATCAGCTCCTACGAGCAGTACTTC.

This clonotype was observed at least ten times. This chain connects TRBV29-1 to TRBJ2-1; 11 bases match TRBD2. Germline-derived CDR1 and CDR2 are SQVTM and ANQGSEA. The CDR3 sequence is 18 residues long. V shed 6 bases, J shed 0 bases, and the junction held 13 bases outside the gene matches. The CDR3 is CSVNGVASGGSSYNEQFF. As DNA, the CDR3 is TGCAGCGTAAATGGTGTGGCTAGCGGGGGGAGCTCCTACAATGAGCAGTTCTTC.

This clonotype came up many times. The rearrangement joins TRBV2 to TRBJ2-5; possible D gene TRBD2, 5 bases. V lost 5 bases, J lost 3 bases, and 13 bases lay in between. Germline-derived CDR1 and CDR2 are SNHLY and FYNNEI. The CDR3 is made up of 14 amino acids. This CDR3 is CASSTEGKEETQYF. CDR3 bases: TGTGCCAGCAGTACTGAGGGTAAAGAAGAGACCCAGTACTTC.

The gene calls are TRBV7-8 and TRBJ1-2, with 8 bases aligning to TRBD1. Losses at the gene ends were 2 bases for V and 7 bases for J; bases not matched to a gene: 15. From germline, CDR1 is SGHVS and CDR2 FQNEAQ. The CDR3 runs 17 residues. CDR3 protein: CASSLNPGQAPSGGYTF. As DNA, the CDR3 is TGTGCCAGCAGCTTAAATCCGGGACAGGCGCCTAGTGGTGGCTACACCTTC.

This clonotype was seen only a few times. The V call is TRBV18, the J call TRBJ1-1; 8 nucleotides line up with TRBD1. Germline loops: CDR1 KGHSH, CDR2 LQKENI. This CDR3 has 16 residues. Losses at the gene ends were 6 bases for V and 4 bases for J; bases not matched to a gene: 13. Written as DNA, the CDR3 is TGTGCCAGCTCGCCCTCCTTGGCAGGGGGCCCCACTGAAGCTTTCTTT. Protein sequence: CASSPSLAGGPTEAFF.

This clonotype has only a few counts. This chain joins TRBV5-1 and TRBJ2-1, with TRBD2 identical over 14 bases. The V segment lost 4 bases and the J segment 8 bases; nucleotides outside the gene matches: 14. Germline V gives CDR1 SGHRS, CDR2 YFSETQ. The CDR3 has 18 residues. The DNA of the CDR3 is TGCGCCAGCAGCGGCGGACTAGCGGGAGGTGTACAGCGAGATGAGCAGTTCTTC. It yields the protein CASSGGLAGGVQRDEQFF.

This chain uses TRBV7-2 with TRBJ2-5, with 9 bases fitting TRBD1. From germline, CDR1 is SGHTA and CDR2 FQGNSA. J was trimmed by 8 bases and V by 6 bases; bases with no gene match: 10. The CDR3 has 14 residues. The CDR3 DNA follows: TGTGCCAGCAGTTATCAGACAGGGGGGGAAACCCAGTACTTC. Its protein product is CASSYQTGGETQYF.

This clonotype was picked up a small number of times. Here the CDR3 DNA reads TGCAGTGCTAGACTAGCGGGAGCCTACGAGCAGTACTTC. Its translation: CSARLAGAYEQYF. J is TRBJ2-7 and V is TRBV20-1; 10 bases agree with TRBD2. Germline CDR1 and CDR2: DFQATT and SNEGSKA (reference sequence). The trim removed 2 bases at V and 2 bases at J, leaving 0 bases unmatched. The CDR3 is made up of 13 amino acids.

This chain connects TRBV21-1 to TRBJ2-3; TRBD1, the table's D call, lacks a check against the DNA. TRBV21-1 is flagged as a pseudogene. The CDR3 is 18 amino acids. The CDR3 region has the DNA TGTGCCAGCAGCAAAGGAGCCGGCGGCCCGGGTGGCACAGATACGCAGTATTTT. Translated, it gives CASSKGAGGPGGTDTQYF.

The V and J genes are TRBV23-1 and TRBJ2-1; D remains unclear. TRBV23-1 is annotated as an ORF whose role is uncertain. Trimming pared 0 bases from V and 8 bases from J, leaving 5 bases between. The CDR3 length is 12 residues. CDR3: CASSQSRDEQFF. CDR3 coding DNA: TGCGCCAGCAGTCAATCTAGGGATGAGCAGTTCTTC.

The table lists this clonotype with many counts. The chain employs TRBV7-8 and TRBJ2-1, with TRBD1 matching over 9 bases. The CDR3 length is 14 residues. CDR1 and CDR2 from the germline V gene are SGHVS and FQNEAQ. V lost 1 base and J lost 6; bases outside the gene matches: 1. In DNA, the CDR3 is TGTGCCAGCAGCTTAGGGACAGGGGTCAATGAGCAGTTCTTC. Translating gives CASSLGTGVNEQFF.

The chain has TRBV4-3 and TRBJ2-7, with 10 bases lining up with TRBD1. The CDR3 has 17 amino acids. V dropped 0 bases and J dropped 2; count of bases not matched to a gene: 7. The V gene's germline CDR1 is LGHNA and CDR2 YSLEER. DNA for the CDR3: TGCGCCAGCAGCCAAGATCAATCCGGGACAGGGGCCTACGAGCAGTACTTC. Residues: CASSQDQSGTGAYEQYF.

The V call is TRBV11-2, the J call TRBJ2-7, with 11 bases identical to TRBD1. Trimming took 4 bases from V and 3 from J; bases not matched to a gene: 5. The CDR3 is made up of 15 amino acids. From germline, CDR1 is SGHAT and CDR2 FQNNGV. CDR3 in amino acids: CASSSPGQGDYEQYF. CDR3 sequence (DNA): TGTGCCAGCAGCTCTCCGGGACAGGGGGACTACGAGCAGTACTTC.

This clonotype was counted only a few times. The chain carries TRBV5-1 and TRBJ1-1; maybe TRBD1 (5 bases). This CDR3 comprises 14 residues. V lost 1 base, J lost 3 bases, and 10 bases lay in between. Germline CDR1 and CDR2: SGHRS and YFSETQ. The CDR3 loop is CASSLYRDDTEAFF. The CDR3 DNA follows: TGCGCCAGCAGCTTGTATAGGGACGACACTGAAGCTTTCTTT. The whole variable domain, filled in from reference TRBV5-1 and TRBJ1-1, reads KAGVTQTPRYLIKTRGQQVTLSCSPISGHRSVSWYQQTPGQGLQFLFEYFSETQRNKGNFPGRFSGRQFSNSRSEMNVSTLELGDSALYLCASSLYRDDTEAFFGQGTRLTVV.